A single count supports the clone carrying this T cell receptor beta chain. The antigen is not known. This specimen comes from a study of OX40 agonist ivuxolimab in advanced cancers. The wider study: Under the entry rules, prior anti-PD-1, anti-PD-L1 or anti-CTLA-4 therapy was allowed, and roughly 43% had some. Notes on the study in general: Among the lowest levels of clonal expansion were found in partial responders at 0.1-3.0 mg/kg. There was clonal expansion of CD4+ and CD8+ blood T cells by week 6 at 0.1 to 3.0 mg/kg.

No patient had autoimmune disease or received systemic immunosuppression. Clones were read by immunoSEQ multiplex PCR, and TCRdb kept only the in-frame ones, dropping some. The sample consists of about 15,000 clones, 70% to 90% of them appearing once. The CDR3 is made up of 14 amino acids. Germline loops: CDR1 LNHDA, CDR2 SQIVND (reference sequence). V was pared by 1 base and J by 5 bases, with 9 bases between. The source is an adult with an advanced solid tumor such as melanoma, head and neck, liver or kidney cancer. The specimen was CD4+ or CD8+ T cells sorted from blood, collected in a trial of the OX40 agonist ivuxolimab. The V call is TRBV19, the J call TRBJ1-5, with D uncertain. The CDR3 spells CASSIGFGHQPQHF. The DNA of the CDR3 is TGTGCCAGTAGTATAGGTTTTGGGCATCAGCCCCAGCATTTT.